The rows below give T cell receptor beta chains drawn from one sample of a study of CD8+CD57+ T cells in acquired aplastic anemia. TCRdb independently ran MiXCR on the reads; one entry per CDR3 protein. The sample lists over 100,000 distinct CDR3 sequences; 41% were seen once. The specimen was sorted CD4+, CD8+, or CD8+CD57+ T cells (not recorded which) from PBMCs. The source is a human donor in good health, serving as a control. The CDR3 runs from the conserved cysteine through the conserved F or W. The order of the fields is J gene, clone size, D gene, V gene, CDR3 DNA, CDR3 protein. D genes are given only for firm matches. Only part of the rows carry a size: once, few, many, or a class if the clone is expanded.

>TRBJ1-4|-|-|TRBV19
TGTGCCAGTAGGAGGAATGAAAAACTGTTTTTT
CASRRNEKLFF
>TRBJ2-6|-|-|TRBV15
TGTGCCACCACAGGGTCTGGGGCCAACGTCCTGACTTTC
CATTGSGANVLTF
>TRBJ2-1|many|-|TRBV5-1
TGCGCCAGCAGCTGGGGGGTTGGGACGGGATACAATGAGCAGTTCTTC
CASSWGVGTGYNEQFF
>TRBJ2-1|many|TRBD1|TRBV7-8
TGTGCCAGCAGCTCTTCCCGGGACAGGGCATACAATGAGCAGTTCTTC
CASSSSRDRAYNEQFF
>TRBJ1-6|many|-|TRBV6-1
TGTGCCAGCAGTGCCGATATGGTGGTTTATAATTCACCCCTCCACTTT
CASSADMVVYNSPLHF
>TRBJ2-1|many|-|TRBV7-2
TGTGCCAGCAGCTTAGTGTCAGGGTTTGGGGATGAGCAGTTCTTC
CASSLVSGFGDEQFF
>TRBJ2-2|many|-|TRBV24-1
TGTGCCACCAGTAACTCAGGGGGGACCGGGGAGCTGTTTTTT
CATSNSGGTGELFF
>TRBJ2-3|many|-|TRBV12-3/TRBV12-4
TGTGCCAGCAGTCCCGATTCTATCAACGAGGTACCACCAACAGATACGCAGTATTTT
CASSPDSINEVPPTDTQYF
>TRBJ1-1|once|-|TRBV10-1
TGCGCCAGCAGTGGTCGGCAACAGAACACTGAAGCTCTCTTT
CASSGRQQNTEALF
>TRBJ2-6|-|-|TRBV20-1
TGCAGGACAGGCTCTGGGGCCAACGTCCTGACTTTC
CRTGSGANVLTF
>TRBJ2-3|many|TRBD2|TRBV4-2
TGTGCCAGCAGCCTTTCGACCGGACTAGCGGGGGGACCGCAGGATACGCAGTATTTT
CASSLSTGLAGGPQDTQYF
>TRBJ1-4|-|-|TRBV28
TGTGCCAGCAGTTTGTCCCGGGTCGGGGAAAGACTGTTTTTT
CASSLSRVGERLFF
>TRBJ1-5|-|-|TRBV2
TGTGCCAGCAGTGACAGCGCATACAATCAGCCCCAGCATTTT
CASSDSAYNQPQHF
>TRBJ1-2|many|-|TRBV20-1
TGCAGTGCTAGACCTCTCGGGGGGCGAAGGTCCGGCTACACCTTC
CSARPLGGRRSGYTF
>TRBJ1-2|many|-|TRBV6-1
TGTGCCAGCAGCGCAGACGAAAATAACTATGGCTACACCTTC
CASSADENNYGYTF
>TRBJ2-3|many|-|TRBV30
TGTGCCTGGACAGGGAGATCAGATACGCAGTATTTT
CAWTGRSDTQYF
>TRBJ1-2|-|-|TRBV29-1
TGCAGCGTTGTAAGCTTAAGGGGTGGCTACACCTTC
CSVVSLRGGYTF
>TRBJ1-5|many|-|TRBV20-1
TGCAGTGCCGGGGGCGCTGATCAGCCCCAGCATTTT
CSAGGADQPQHF
>TRBJ2-3|-|TRBD2|TRBV29-1
TGCAGCGTTGTTTTAGCGGGAGGAACAGATACGCAGTATTTT
CSVVLAGGTDTQYF
>TRBJ2-1|-|TRBD2|TRBV10-3
TGTGCCATCAGTGTAAATCTAGCGGGGGTCGAGCAGTTCTTC
CAISVNLAGVEQFF
>TRBJ2-7|-|TRBD1|TRBV19
TGTGCCAGTAGTATAGATCGCAGGGGGCCAGCCTCTTTC
CASSIDRRGPASF
>TRBJ1-1|many|-|TRBV9
TGTGCCAGCAGCGTAGACAGGGTGAACACTGAAGCTTTCTTT
CASSVDRVNTEAFF
>TRBJ2-5|-|TRBD1|TRBV2
TGTGCCAGCAGTAAGGGACAGGGTCAGCCCCAGTACTTC
CASSKGQGQPQYF
>TRBJ2-7|-|-|TRBV29-1
TGCAGCGCTCAGACCGGGAGCTCCTACGAGCAGTACTTC
CSAQTGSSYEQYF
>TRBJ2-3|-|TRBD2|TRBV9
TGTGCCAGCAGCGAACTAGCGAAGGACGATACGCAGTATTTT
CASSELAKDDTQYF
>TRBJ1-1|many|-|TRBV7-9
TGTGCCAGCAGCTTAGAACAGAACACTGAAGCTTTCTTT
CASSLEQNTEAFF
>TRBJ1-2|many|-|TRBV6-5
TGTGCCAGCAGTTTCACCAGGGCTATTAACTATGGCTACACCTTC
CASSFTRAINYGYTF
>TRBJ2-7|many|-|TRBV25-1
TGTGCCAGCAGGGGATACTACGAGCAGTACTTC
CASRGYYEQYF
>TRBJ2-1|many|-|TRBV10-3
TGTGCCATCAGACGAGGAGGGGTCGGTACGTCCTACAATGAGCAGTTCTTC
CAIRRGGVGTSYNEQFF
>TRBJ2-3|many|TRBD2|TRBV7-9
TGTGCCAGCGACCTAGCGGGGCTTACTAGCACAGATACGCAGTATTTT
CASDLAGLTSTDTQYF
>TRBJ2-7|-|-|TRBV10-3
TGTGCCATCAGTGTTTTTAGCGGAGGTCTCTCCTACGAGCAGTACTTC
CAISVFSGGLSYEQYF
>TRBJ2-2|few|-|TRBV28
TGTGCCAGCAGTTTGGGGACGCGGGCCGGGGAGCTGTTTTTT
CASSLGTRAGELFF
>TRBJ2-5|once|TRBD1|TRBV20-1
TGCAGTGCTGTTCCTTACCAGGGGGCTGGAGAGACCCAGTACTTC
CSAVPYQGAGETQYF